This TCR beta chain came from a study of graft-versus-host responses after intestinal transplantation. As for the study in general: Every recipient underwent anti-thymocyte globulin induction, then tacrolimus and steroids for roughly 3 years. General study results and limits: Allografts of one patient group, those with graft-donor T cell macrochimerism, had high graft-versus-host to host-versus-graft clonal ratios. Marrow from the recipient contained GvH clones, some of which had appeared first in ileum or blood.

As to this clone: Its antigen remains unidentified.

The germline V and J ends were trimmed by 2 bases and 5 bases, with 9 bases remaining between them. Germline CDR1 and CDR2: MNHNY and SVGAGI (reference sequence). This CDR3 has 14 amino acids. Marrow sampled after transplant originated from the posterior iliac crest or another site. Method: immunoSEQ multiplex PCR; TCRdb's copy keeps in-frame clones and lacks some. The sample lists 9,600 or so clones, around 96% seen once, with under 20% in the top ten. The chain is built from TRBV6-6 and TRBJ2-2; a possible D gene is TRBD2 (6 bases). The source was bone marrow, collected approximately 530 days after intestinal transplantation. This receptor was obtained from a human patient who received an intestinal transplant, so some T cells may come from the graft donor. The CDR3 protein is CASSYAGMTGELFF. The CDR3 nucleotides are TGTGCCAGCAGTTACGCGGGGATGACCGGGGAGCTGTTTTTT.